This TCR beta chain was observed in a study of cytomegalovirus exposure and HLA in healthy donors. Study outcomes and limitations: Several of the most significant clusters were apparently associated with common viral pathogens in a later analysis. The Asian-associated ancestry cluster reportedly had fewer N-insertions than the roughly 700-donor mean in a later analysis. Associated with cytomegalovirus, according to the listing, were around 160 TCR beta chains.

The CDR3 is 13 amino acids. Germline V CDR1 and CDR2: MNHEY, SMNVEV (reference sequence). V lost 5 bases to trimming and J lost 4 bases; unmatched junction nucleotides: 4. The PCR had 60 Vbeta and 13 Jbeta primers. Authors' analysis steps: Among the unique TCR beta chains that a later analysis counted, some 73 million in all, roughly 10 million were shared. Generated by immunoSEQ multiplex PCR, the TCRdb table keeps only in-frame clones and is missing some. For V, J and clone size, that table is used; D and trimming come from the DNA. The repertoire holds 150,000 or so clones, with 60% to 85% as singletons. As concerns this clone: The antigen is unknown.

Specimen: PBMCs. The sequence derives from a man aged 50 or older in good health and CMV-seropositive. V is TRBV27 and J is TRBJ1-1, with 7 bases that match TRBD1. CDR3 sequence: CASSPHRGTEAFF. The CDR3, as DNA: TGTGCCAGCAGTCCCCACAGGGGCACTGAAGCTTTCTTT.